The 21 T cell receptor beta chains reported below all come from one sample, sequenced in a study of blood T cell repertoires in COVID-19. Some clones are missing from TCRdb's copy, which holds only in-frame ones; the method was immunoSEQ multiplex PCR. The sample lists around 160,000 clones; about 88% were seen once. Sequencing used peripheral blood. These receptors all come from a woman of 80 years or more with acute or convalescent COVID-19.

The J gene is TRBJ2-1, the V gene TRBV29-1, with 8 bases matching TRBD2. The junction had 12 bases not matched to a gene; V was cut back by 1 base and J by 10 bases. The germline CDR1 and CDR2 sequences are SQVTM and ANQGSEA. This CDR3 is built from 15 residues. CDR3 nucleotides: TGCAGCGTTGAAGGCGGGGGGACTAGAGTAAGGGAGCAGTTCTTC. As protein: CSVEGGGTRVREQFF.

This clone was found a few times. The genes are TRBV29-1 and TRBJ1-1; D is unresolved. The CDR3 extends over 16 amino acids. The V gene's germline CDR1 is SQVTM and CDR2 ANQGSEA. The V and J ends lost 2 bases and 0 bases respectively, with 16 bases between them. DNA for the CDR3: TGCAGCGTTGAAATGGTCAACGGTGGGCTGAACACTGAAGCTTTCTTT. Translation gives CSVEMVNGGLNTEAFF.

Of note for this clone: Germline is not matched at one junction end, which may reflect a read error. The chain has TRBV7-7 and TRBJ2-2; maybe TRBD2 (6 bases). Germline CDR1 reads SSHAT; CDR2 reads FNYEAQ (reference sequence). The CDR3 extends over 16 amino acids. The CDR3 loop is CASSSFMGGTTGELFF. The CDR3 DNA follows: TGTGCTAGCAGCTCCTTTATGGGGGGAACTACCGGGGAGCTGTTTTTT. The full variable domain, completed using reference TRBV7-7 and TRBJ2-2, is GAGVSQSPRYKVTKRGQDVTLRCDPISSHATLYWYQQALGQGPEFLTYFNYEAQPDKSGLPSDRFSAERPEGSISTLTIQRTEQRDSAMYRCASSSFMGGTTGELFFGEGSRLTVL.

The chain has TRBV6-5 and TRBJ2-7, with D maybe TRBD1 (5 bases). The CDR3 runs to 15 residues. CDR1 and CDR2 from the germline V gene are MNHEY and SVGAGI. Trimming removed 6 bases from V and 0 bases from J, with 15 bases in between. CDR3 protein: CASRKGQGGSYEQYF. In DNA form, the CDR3 reads TGTGCCAGCAGAAAGGGGCAGGGCGGCTCCTACGAGCAGTACTTC.

The chain links TRBV3-1 (or the pseudogene TRBV3-2) to TRBJ2-5; tentatively, D is TRBD2 (7 bases). Germline assignment: CDR1 LGHDT and CDR2 YNNKEL (reference sequence). V was clipped by 5 bases and J by 5 bases, with 15 bases between them. CDR3 length equals 14 residues. The CDR3 spells CASSLGGGRETQYF. The CDR3 DNA sequence: TGTGCCAGCAGCTTAGGGGGGGGCAGGGAGACCCAGTACTTC.

The chain couples TRBV2 to TRBJ1-2, with D hard to call. The length of the CDR3 is 13 residues. V was pared by 7 bases and J by 8 bases, with 17 bases between. CDR1 and CDR2 (germline): SNHLY, FYNNEI. Here the CDR3 reads CASNLGEVSGYTF. The CDR3 bases are TGTGCCAGCAATCTTGGCGAGGTCAGCGGCTACACCTTC.

This clone was seen just once. The chain employs TRBV19 and TRBJ2-3, with 8 bases matching TRBD2. Trimming cost V 6 bases and J 5 bases; bases outside gene matches: 13. This CDR3 comprises 16 residues. The germline V gene has CDR1 LNHDA and CDR2 SQIVND (reference sequence). CDR3 nucleotides: TGTGCCAGTAGGAGTTTACGGGGGGGAGTGGGAGATACGCAGTATTTT. This gives the protein CASRSLRGGVGDTQYF. Combining the CDR3 with reference TRBV19 and TRBJ2-3 gives the whole variable domain DGGITQSPKYLFRKEGQNVTLSCEQNLNHDAMYWYRQDPGQGLRLIYYSQIVNDFQKGDIAEGYSVSREKKESFPLTVTSAQKNPTAFYLCASRSLRGGVGDTQYFGPGTRLTVL.

This clone was recorded a few times. This chain connects TRBV3-1 (or the pseudogene TRBV3-2) to TRBJ2-7; TRBD2 might be the D (6 bases). With 7 bases removed from V and 1 base from J, the gap between germline ends came to 26 bases. The V gene's germline CDR1 is LGHDT and CDR2 YNNKEL (reference sequence). This CDR3 spans 18 amino acids. The CDR3 DNA sequence: TGTGCCAGCACCCCGGGACTGCCTCTCCGCCGTGCGTCCTACGAGCAGTACTTC. This translates into CASTPGLPLRRASYEQYF.

V usage is TRBV6-2 or TRBV6-3 and J usage is TRBJ2-7, with D possibly being TRBD2 (6 bases). The CDR3 extends over 14 amino acids. Germline CDR1 and CDR2: MNHEY and SVGEGT. Between the trimmed V and J ends, which lost 0 bases and 7 bases, there was a span of 13 bases. The CDR3 sequence: CASSYSAGAGEQYF. In nucleotides, the CDR3 is TGTGCCAGCAGTTACTCGGCCGGGGCGGGGGAGCAGTACTTC.

This chain uses TRBV9 with TRBJ2-2; no definite D call. The V gene lost 2 bases and the J gene lost 6 bases, with 5 bases spanning the gap. Germline-derived CDR1 and CDR2 are SGDLS and YYNGEE. The CDR3 extends over 12 amino acids. This CDR3 reads CASSVSAGELFF. The CDR3 DNA follows: TGTGCCAGCAGCGTTAGTGCCGGGGAGCTGTTTTTT.

This clone occurred a few times. The rearrangement links TRBV5-1 to TRBJ2-7; D possibly corresponds to TRBD2 (5 bases). The CDR3 runs to 15 residues. Trimming took off 0 bases at V and 2 bases at J, with 12 bases between the two ends. Germline CDR1 is SGHRS and CDR2 is YFSETQ. The CDR3 DNA reads TGCGCCAGCAGCTTGGACGGAGGTGAAACCTACGAGCAGTACTTC. It yields the protein CASSLDGGETYEQYF.

The genes are TRBV7-2 and TRBJ2-5, with D possibly TRBD2 on 5 matching bases. This CDR3 has 14 residues. From germline, CDR1 is SGHTA and CDR2 FQGNSA. Trimming cost V 5 bases and J 7 bases, with 17 bases left between them. The DNA of the CDR3 is TGTGCCAGCAGCCCAAGACTATTCATGACGACCCAGTACTTC. Residues: CASSPRLFMTTQYF.

This clone was picked up a small number of times. The chain carries TRBV28 and TRBJ1-1; D is unresolved. Deletions cut 6 bases from V and 0 bases from J, with 14 bases between. Germline V lookup: CDR1 MDHEN, CDR2 SYDVKM. The CDR3 covers 15 residues. DNA for the CDR3: TGTGCCAGCAGCCCTCTTAGACTTTTGAACACTGAAGCTTTCTTT. The encoded protein is CASSPLRLLNTEAFF. The full variable domain, with the rest looked up from reference TRBV28 and TRBJ1-1, is DVKVTQSSRYLVKRTGEKVFLECVQDMDHENMFWYRQDPGLGLRLIYFSYDVKMKEKGDIPEGYSVSREKKERFSLILESASTNQTSMYLCASSPLRLLNTEAFFGQGTRLTVV.

The genes are TRBV2 and TRBJ2-2; D ambiguous. Per germline, CDR1 SNHLY and CDR2 FYNNEI. This CDR3 is built from 16 residues. Trimming took 3 bases from V and 0 from J, leaving 11 bases between them. CDR3 sequence (DNA): TGTGCCAGCAGTGAGTCGGAGCATTCGAACACCGGGGAGCTGTTTTTT. The encoded protein is CASSESEHSNTGELFF.

This sequence joins TRBV28 and TRBJ2-7; 7 bases line up with TRBD2. The germline gives CDR1 MDHEN, CDR2 SYDVKM. The V segment lost 2 bases and the J segment 2 bases; nucleotides outside the gene matches: 9. The length of the CDR3 is 16 residues. CDR3 sequence reads: CASSLPGGGGTYEQYF. The CDR3, as DNA: TGTGCCAGCAGTTTACCTGGGGGGGGAGGGACCTACGAGCAGTACTTC.

This chain joins TRBV5-6 and TRBJ2-5; tentative D call: TRBD2 (5 bases). The CDR3 is 14 residues long. V lost 3 bases, J lost 1 base, and 10 bases lay in between. From germline, CDR1 is SGHDT and CDR2 YYEEEE. The CDR3, as DNA: TGTGCCAGCAGCTCGATCCGGGGCCAAGAGACCCAGTACTTC. As protein: CASSSIRGQETQYF.

The chain combines TRBV10-2 with TRBJ1-5, with D possibly being TRBD1 (6 bases). The germline V and J ends were trimmed by 6 bases and 7 bases, with 16 bases remaining between them. Germline-derived CDR1 and CDR2 are WSHSY and SAAADI. The CDR3 extends over 14 amino acids. CDR3 in DNA: TGCGCCAGCAGGAACGCAGGGGTTCGACAGCCCCAGCATTTT. Amino acid sequence: CASRNAGVRQPQHF.

The chain combines TRBV27 with TRBJ2-2, with a tentative D call TRBD2 (6 bases). Trimming left V 3 bases short and J 3 bases short, with 26 bases between. CDR3 size: 20 residues. From germline, CDR1 is MNHEY and CDR2 SMNVEV (reference sequence). The CDR3 DNA reads as TGTGCCAGCAGTTTCTCCCCCGGACTATTTGTAGGAGGCGACACCGGGGAGCTGTTTTTT. It yields the protein CASSFSPGLFVGGDTGELFF.

This clone was seen more than once but under ten times. The chain is built from TRBV18 and TRBJ2-7; 13 bases line up with TRBD2. Germline V gene lookup returns CDR1 KGHSH and CDR2 LQKENI. The junction had 7 bases not matched to a gene; V was cut back by 5 bases and J by 3 bases. The CDR3 is made up of 16 amino acids. The CDR3 DNA is TGTGCCAGCTCATCCCGGACTAGCGGGAGTCTCTACGAGCAGTACTTC. This encodes CASSSRTSGSLYEQYF. The full variable domain, in which reference TRBV18 and TRBJ2-7 provide the parts outside the CDR3, is NAGVMQNPRHLVRRRGQEARLRCSPMKGHSHVYWYRQLPEEGLKFMVYLQKENIIDESGMPKERFSAEFPKEGPSILRIQQVVRGDSAAYFCASSSRTSGSLYEQYFGPGTRLTVT.

A few counts support this clone. The chain uses TRBV6-5 and TRBJ1-2, with unresolved D. The CDR3 sequence is 13 residues long. Trimming stripped 6 bases from V and 8 bases from J, with 16 bases between. Germline V CDR1 and CDR2: MNHEY, SVGAGI. CDR3 sequence reads: CASRIPGAGGYTF. CDR3 coding DNA: TGTGCCAGCAGAATTCCGGGAGCTGGGGGCTACACCTTC.

The rearrangement uses TRBV9 and TRBJ2-7, with D maybe TRBD2 (5 bases). CDR1 SGDLS and CDR2 YYNGEE come from the germline V gene. This CDR3 has 15 residues. Trimming took 0 bases from V and 3 from J, leaving 13 bases between them. The CDR3 sequence: CASSVGASSFYEQYF. The CDR3 nucleotides read TGTGCCAGCAGCGTAGGGGCTAGCTCTTTCTACGAGCAGTACTTC.